The text below deals with one TCR beta chain. The data are from a study of blood T cell repertoires in COVID-19. Germline V gene data show CDR1 as ENHRY and CDR2 as SYGVKD. The ends lost 3 bases at V and 6 bases at J; junction bases unmatched: 7. This CDR3 is 15 amino acids long. Recruitment covered 20 to 25 US areas and drew participants whose ages spanned roughly 18 to 89 years. In the authors' methods: Reference gene primer amplification in the assay estimated nucleated cell counts. Measured with immunoSEQ multiplex PCR; TCRdb has only the in-frame clones, and not every one. That table furnishes V, J and clone size, whereas the DNA furnished D and trimming. The sample records about 180,000 clones, about 90% being singletons.

The sequenced sample was PBMCs or T cells enriched from blood (not recorded which). V gene TRBV10-3 combines with J gene TRBJ2-7, with 11 bases lining up with TRBD2. The TCR sequence derives from a woman aged 18-35 years who had recovered from COVID-19. DNA for the CDR3: TGTGCCATCAGTGATTTAGCGGGGGGGACGACCGAGCAGTACTTC. Its protein is CAISDLAGGTTEQYF.